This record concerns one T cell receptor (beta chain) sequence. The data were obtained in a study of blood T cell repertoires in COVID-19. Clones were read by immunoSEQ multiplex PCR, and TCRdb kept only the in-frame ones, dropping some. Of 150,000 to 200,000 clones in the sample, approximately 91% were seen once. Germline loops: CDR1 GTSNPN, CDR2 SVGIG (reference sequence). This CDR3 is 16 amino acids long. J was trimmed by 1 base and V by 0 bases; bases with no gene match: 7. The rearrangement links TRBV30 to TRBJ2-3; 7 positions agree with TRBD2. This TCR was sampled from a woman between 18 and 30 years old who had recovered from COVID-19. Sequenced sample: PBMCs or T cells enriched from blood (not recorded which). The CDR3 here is CAWSVLWGGGTDTQYF. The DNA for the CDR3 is TGTGCCTGGAGTGTACTCTGGGGGGGAGGCACAGATACGCAGTATTTT. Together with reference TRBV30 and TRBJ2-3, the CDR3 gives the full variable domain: SQTIHQWPATLVQPVGSPLSLECTVEGTSNPNLYWYRQAAGRGLQLLFYSVGIGQISSEVPQNLSASRPQDRQFILSSKKLLLSDSGFYLCAWSVLWGGGTDTQYFGPGTRLTVL.